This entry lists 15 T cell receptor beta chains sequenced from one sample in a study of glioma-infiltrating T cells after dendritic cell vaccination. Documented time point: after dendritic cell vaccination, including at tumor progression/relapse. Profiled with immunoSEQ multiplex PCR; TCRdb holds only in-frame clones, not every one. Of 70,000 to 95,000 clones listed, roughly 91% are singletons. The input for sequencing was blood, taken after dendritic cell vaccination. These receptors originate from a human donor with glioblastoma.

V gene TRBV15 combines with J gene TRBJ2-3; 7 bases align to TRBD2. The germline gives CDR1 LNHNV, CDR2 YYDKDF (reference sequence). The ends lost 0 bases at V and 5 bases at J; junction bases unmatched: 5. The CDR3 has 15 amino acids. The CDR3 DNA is TGTGCCACCAGCAGAGAGCGGGGGAGGGGAGATACGCAGTATTTT. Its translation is CATSRERGRGDTQYF.

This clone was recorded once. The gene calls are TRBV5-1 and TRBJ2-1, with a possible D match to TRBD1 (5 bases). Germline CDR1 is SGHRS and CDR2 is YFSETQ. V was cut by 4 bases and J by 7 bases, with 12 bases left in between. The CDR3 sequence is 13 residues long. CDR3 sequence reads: CASSAKRTNEQFF. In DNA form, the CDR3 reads TGCGCCAGCAGCGCGAAAAGGACAAATGAGCAGTTCTTC. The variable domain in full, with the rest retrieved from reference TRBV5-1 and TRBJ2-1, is KAGVTQTPRYLIKTRGQQVTLSCSPISGHRSVSWYQQTPGQGLQFLFEYFSETQRNKGNFPGRFSGRQFSNSRSEMNVSTLELGDSALYLCASSAKRTNEQFFGPGTRLTVL.

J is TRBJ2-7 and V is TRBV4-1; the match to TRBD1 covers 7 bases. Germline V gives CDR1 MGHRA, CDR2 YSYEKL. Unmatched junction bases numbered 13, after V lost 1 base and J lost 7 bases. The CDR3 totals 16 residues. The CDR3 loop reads CASSQVQQGPLSEQYF. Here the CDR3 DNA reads TGCGCCAGCAGCCAAGTCCAACAGGGGCCCCTTTCGGAGCAGTACTTC.

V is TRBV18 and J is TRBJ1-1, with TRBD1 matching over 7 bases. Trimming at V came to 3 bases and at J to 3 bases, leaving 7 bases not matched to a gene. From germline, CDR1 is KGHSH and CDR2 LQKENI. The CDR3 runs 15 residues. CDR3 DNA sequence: TGTGCCAGCTCACCCAGAACAGGGGCGGACACTGAAGCTTTCTTT. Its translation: CASSPRTGADTEAFF.

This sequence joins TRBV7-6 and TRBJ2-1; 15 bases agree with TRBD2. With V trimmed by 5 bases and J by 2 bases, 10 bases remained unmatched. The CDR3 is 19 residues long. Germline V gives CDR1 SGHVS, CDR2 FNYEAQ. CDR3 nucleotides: TGTGCCAGCAGCGTTCCGGGACTAGCGGGAGGTGTCCCCTACAATGAGCAGTTCTTC. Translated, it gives CASSVPGLAGGVPYNEQFF.

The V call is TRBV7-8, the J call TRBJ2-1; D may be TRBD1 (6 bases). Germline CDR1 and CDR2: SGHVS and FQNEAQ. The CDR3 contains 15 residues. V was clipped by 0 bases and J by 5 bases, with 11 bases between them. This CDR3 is CASSLAEDRNNEQFF. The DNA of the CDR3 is TGTGCCAGCAGCTTAGCGGAGGACAGAAACAATGAGCAGTTCTTC.

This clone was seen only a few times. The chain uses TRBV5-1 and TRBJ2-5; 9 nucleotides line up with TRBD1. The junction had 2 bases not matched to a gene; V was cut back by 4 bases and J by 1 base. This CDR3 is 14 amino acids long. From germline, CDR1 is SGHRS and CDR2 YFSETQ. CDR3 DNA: TGCGCCAGCAGCCAACAGGGGGCCCAAGAGACCCAGTACTTC. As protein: CASSQQGAQETQYF.

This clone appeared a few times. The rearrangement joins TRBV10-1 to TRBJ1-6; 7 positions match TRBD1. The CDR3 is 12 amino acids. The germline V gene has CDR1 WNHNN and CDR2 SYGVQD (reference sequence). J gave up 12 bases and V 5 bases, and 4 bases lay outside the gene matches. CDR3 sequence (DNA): TGCGCCAGCAGTTCACGACAGGGACCCCTCCACTTT. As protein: CASSSRQGPLHF.

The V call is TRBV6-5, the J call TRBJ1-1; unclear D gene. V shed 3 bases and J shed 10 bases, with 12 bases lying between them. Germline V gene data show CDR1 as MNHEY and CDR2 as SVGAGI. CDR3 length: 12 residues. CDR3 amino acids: CASSYREGGAFF. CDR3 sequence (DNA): TGTGCCAGCAGTTATCGGGAGGGCGGAGCTTTCTTT.

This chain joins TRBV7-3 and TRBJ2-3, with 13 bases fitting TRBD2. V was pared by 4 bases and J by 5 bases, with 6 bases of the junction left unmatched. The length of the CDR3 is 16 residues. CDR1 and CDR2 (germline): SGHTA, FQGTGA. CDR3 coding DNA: TGTGCCAGCAGCTCACTAGCGGGAGGGTCGGGAGATACGCAGTATTTT. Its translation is CASSSLAGGSGDTQYF. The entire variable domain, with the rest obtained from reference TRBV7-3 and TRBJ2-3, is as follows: GAGVSQTPSNKVTEKGKYVELRCDPISGHTALYWYRQSLGQGPEFLIYFQGTGAADDSGLPNDRFFAVRPEGSVSTLKIQRTERGDSAVYLCASSSLAGGSGDTQYFGPGTRLTVL.

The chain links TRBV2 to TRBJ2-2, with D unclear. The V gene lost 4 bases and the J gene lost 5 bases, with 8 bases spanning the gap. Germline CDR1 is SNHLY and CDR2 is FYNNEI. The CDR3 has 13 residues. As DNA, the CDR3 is TGTGCCAGCAGTGTGAGTGGTACCGGGGAGCTGTTTTTT. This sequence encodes CASSVSGTGELFF.

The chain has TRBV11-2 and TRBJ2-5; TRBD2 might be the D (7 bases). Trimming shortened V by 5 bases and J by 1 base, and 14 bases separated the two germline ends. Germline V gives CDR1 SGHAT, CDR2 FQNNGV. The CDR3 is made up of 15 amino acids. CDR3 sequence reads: CASSPRRGRQETQYF. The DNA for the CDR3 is TGTGCCAGCAGCCCTCGGCGGGGGCGCCAAGAGACCCAGTACTTC.

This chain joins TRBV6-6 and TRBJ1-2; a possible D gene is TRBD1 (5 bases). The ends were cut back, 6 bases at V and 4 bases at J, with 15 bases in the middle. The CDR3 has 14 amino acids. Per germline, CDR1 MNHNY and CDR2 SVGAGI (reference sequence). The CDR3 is CASRLRQNGYGYTF. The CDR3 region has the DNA TGTGCCAGCAGACTCCGACAGAACGGCTATGGCTACACCTTC.

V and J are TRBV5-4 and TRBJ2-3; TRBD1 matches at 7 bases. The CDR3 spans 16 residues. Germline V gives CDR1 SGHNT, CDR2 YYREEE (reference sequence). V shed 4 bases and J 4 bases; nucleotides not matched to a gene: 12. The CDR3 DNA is TGTGCCAGCAGCCCGAAGGCAGGGGGTAGGTCAGATACGCAGTATTTT. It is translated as CASSPKAGGRSDTQYF.

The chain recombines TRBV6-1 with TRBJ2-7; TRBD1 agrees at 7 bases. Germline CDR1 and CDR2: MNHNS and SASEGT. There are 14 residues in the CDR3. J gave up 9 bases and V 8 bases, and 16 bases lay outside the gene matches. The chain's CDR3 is CASRPTGSFFSQYF. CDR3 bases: TGTGCCAGCCGCCCGACAGGGTCTTTTTTTTCGCAGTACTTC.